Following are 13 T cell receptor beta chains from one sample sequenced in a study of post-analysis software for immune sequencing data. Study-wide points: In patients, TRBV5-6, TRBV5-1 and TRBV20-1 belonged to roughly five TRBV segments found more frequently than in controls.

The antigens for these receptors are not known. Unique molecular identifiers featured in each of the TCR beta cDNA libraries. TCRdb re-analysed the PCR reads in MiXCR, keeping a single row per CDR3 protein. The sample lists about 460,000 distinct CDR3 sequences, roughly 45% occurring once. The sequenced sample consisted of blood. Source of these receptors: a girl aged 5-17 years with multiple sclerosis.

This clonotype was observed a handful of times. This chain links TRBV4-2 with TRBJ2-1; D may be TRBD2 (6 bases). Germline values: CDR1 LGHNA, CDR2 YNFKEQ. The CDR3 has 14 residues. Trimming removed 1 base from V and 5 bases from J, with 9 bases in between. The DNA of the CDR3 is TGTGCCAGCAGCCAAGGCGGGATTAACAATGAGCAGTTCTTC. It translates to CASSQGGINNEQFF.

This clonotype was found a few times. The V call is TRBV28, the J call TRBJ2-7, with TRBD2 identical over 8 bases. This CDR3 is built from 15 residues. Germline V gene lookup returns CDR1 MDHEN and CDR2 SYDVKM. V dropped 5 bases and J dropped 2; count of bases not matched to a gene: 8. The CDR3 DNA is TGTGCCAGCAGTCCATTAGCGGGGAGGGCCTACGAGCAGTACTTC. It codes for CASSPLAGRAYEQYF.

V is TRBV11-2 and J is TRBJ1-2, with D unclear. V lost 5 bases to trimming and J lost 8 bases, with 18 bases between them. This CDR3 spans 14 amino acids. Germline CDR1 SGHAT, CDR2 FQNNGV. CDR3 DNA sequence: TGTGCCAGCAGCCCCCAAGGGCCTGTAGGCGGCTACACCTTC. This codes for CASSPQGPVGGYTF.

This rearrangement joins TRBV10-3 to TRBJ2-1, with TRBD1 identical over 7 bases. With V trimmed by 8 bases and J by 2 bases, 6 bases remained unmatched. Germline V lookup: CDR1 ENHRY, CDR2 SYGVKD. This CDR3 has 14 residues. CDR3 region: CAIYPGQPYNEQFF. CDR3 nucleotide sequence: TGTGCCATCTACCCGGGACAGCCCTACAATGAGCAGTTCTTC.

V usage is TRBV6-2 or TRBV6-3 and J usage is TRBJ2-1; 10 bases match TRBD1. Germline V gene lookup returns CDR1 MNHEY and CDR2 SVGEGT. Losses at the gene ends were 10 bases for V and 7 bases for J; bases not matched to a gene: 16. The CDR3 is 16 residues long. The CDR3: CATLTPGQGQTNEQFF. Here the CDR3 DNA reads TGTGCCACCCTAACCCCGGGACAGGGGCAAACTAATGAGCAGTTCTTC.

This clonotype was seen only once. V gene TRBV7-2 combines with J gene TRBJ1-1; D is uncertain. Trimming stripped 0 bases from V and 0 bases from J, with 8 bases between. The CDR3 runs to 15 residues. The germline gives CDR1 SGHTA, CDR2 FQGNSA. CDR3 DNA sequence: TGTGCCAGCAGCTTAGCGGGGAGTTTGAACACTGAAGCTTTCTTT. It translates to CASSLAGSLNTEAFF. Filled out from reference TRBV7-2 and TRBJ1-1, the complete variable domain reads GAGVSQSPSNKVTEKGKDVELRCDPISGHTALYWYRQSLGQGLEFLIYFQGNSAPDKSGLPSDRFSAERTGGSVSTLTIQRTQQEDSAVYLCASSLAGSLNTEAFFGQGTRLTVV.

This clonotype was observed a few times. The CDR3 region is CASSGGTPDVYGYTF. The CDR3 DNA reads TGTGCCAGCAGCGGCGGGACACCGGATGTCTATGGCTACACCTTC. The chain employs TRBV9 and TRBJ1-2, with TRBD1 as a possible D gene (6 bases). Looked up from germline, CDR1 is SGDLS and CDR2 is YYNGEE. V was trimmed by 3 bases and J by 4 bases, leaving 16 bases between them. This CDR3 is 15 amino acids long.

This clonotype turned up a few times. Compared with germline, one end of the junction differs, possibly owing to a read error. CDR3 in amino acids: CACSNHQGTYGYTF. The CDR3 DNA follows: TGTGCCTGCAGCAATCACCAGGGCACCTATGGCTACACCTTC. This sequence joins TRBV14 and TRBJ1-2, with a weak D call TRBD1 (5 bases). The CDR3 totals 14 residues. Germline loops: CDR1 SGHDN, CDR2 FVKESK.

The rearrangement uses TRBV5-1 and TRBJ2-5, with D tentatively TRBD2 (6 bases). The J call is uncertain, as TRBJ2-7 better fits the DNA end. This CDR3 region has 15 residues. Germline loops: CDR1 SGHRS, CDR2 YFSETQ. CDR3 DNA sequence: TGCGCCAGCAGCTTGGCTGGGACTTATGCCTACGAGCAGTACTTC. Amino acids: CASSLAGTYAYEQYF.

CDR3 loop: CASSEGEGETQYF. The CDR3 DNA reads TGTGCCAGCAGTGAAGGGGAAGGAGAGACCCAGTACTTC. V usage is TRBV2 and J usage is TRBJ2-5; D remains ambiguous. V lost 1 base and J 4 bases, leaving 7 bases between the germline ends. CDR3 length: 13 residues. Per the germline V gene, CDR1 is SNHLY and CDR2 is FYNNEI.

This clonotype was counted a single time. This sequence joins TRBV7-2 and TRBJ1-4; D unresolved. Germline V CDR1 and CDR2: SGHTA, FQGNSA. Deletions cut 2 bases from V and 8 bases from J, with 9 bases between. The CDR3 contains 13 residues. The CDR3 is CASSLWAGEKLFF. The CDR3 DNA is TGTGCCAGCAGCTTATGGGCAGGAGAAAAACTGTTTTTT.

The chain combines TRBV28 with TRBJ2-1, with 8 bases identical to TRBD2. V lost 6 bases, J lost 9 bases, and 13 bases stayed unmatched. Germline V gene sequence: CDR1 MDHEN, CDR2 SYDVKM. The CDR3 is 15 residues long. Here the CDR3 DNA reads TGTGCCAGCAGCCCGGGACTAGTAGGGGTAGCTGAGCAGTTCTTC. As protein: CASSPGLVGVAEQFF.

This clonotype was detected only a few times. The chain uses TRBV7-9 and TRBJ2-7; the D gene is possibly TRBD2 (6 bases). Germline V gene data show CDR1 as SEHNR and CDR2 as FQNEAQ (reference sequence). The V end was cut by 3 bases, the J end by 0 bases, with 12 bases between. This CDR3 region has 15 residues. CDR3 amino acids: CASSFSRGFSYEQYF. For the CDR3, the DNA is TGTGCCAGCAGCTTTTCGCGGGGATTCTCCTACGAGCAGTACTTC. Complete variable domain (other parts from reference TRBV7-9 and TRBJ2-7): DTGVSQNPRHKITKRGQNVTFRCDPISEHNRLYWYRQTLGQGPEFLTYFQNEAQLEKSRLLSDRFSAERPKGSFSTLEIQRTEQGDSAMYLCASSFSRGFSYEQYFGPGTRLTVT.